The source of this T cell receptor (beta chain) is a study of cytomegalovirus exposure and HLA in healthy donors. Study conclusions and caveats: The study designated around 150 TCR beta chains cytomegalovirus-associated. Within the data, a cluster of highly shared sequence variants was likely a sequencing artifact.

Trimming left V 2 bases short and J 8 bases short, with 6 bases between. The CDR3 is made up of 12 amino acids. Looked up from germline, CDR1 is SGHTA and CDR2 is FQGNSA. The PCR contained 60 Vbeta and 13 Jbeta primers. Authors' methods: Later work found 65 million to 100 million unique TCR beta chains, with some 11 million shared. The method was immunoSEQ multiplex PCR; TCRdb's version includes in-frame clones alone and lacks a portion of them. Clone size and V and J calls were adopted from that table, with D and trimming inferred from the DNA. The repertoire holds some 57,000 clones, with about 70% as singletons. A note on this clone: Its antigen is not known.

This chain links TRBV7-2 with TRBJ1-4, with D possibly TRBD1 on 5 matching bases. The clonotype was recovered from a woman in her fifties or sixties in good health and CMV-seropositive. Sequencing input: PBMCs. The CDR3 spells CASSLQGEKLFF. DNA of the CDR3: TGTGCCAGCAGCTTACAGGGAGAAAAACTGTTTTTT. Together with reference TRBV7-2 and TRBJ1-4, the CDR3 gives the full variable domain: GAGVSQSPSNKVTEKGKDVELRCDPISGHTALYWYRQSLGQGLEFLIYFQGNSAPDKSGLPSDRFSAERTGGSVSTLTIQRTQQEDSAVYLCASSLQGEKLFFGSGTQLSVL.